Listed below are T cell receptor beta chains from one sample, sequenced in a study of CD4 T cells in relation to SARS-CoV-2 and coronaviruses. The assay was immunoSEQ multiplex PCR, and TCRdb's table has in-frame clones only and misses some. The sample yields about 12,000 clones, 69% seen once. Their antigens are not known. The sequenced sample was CD4+ T cells from PBMCs, cultured in vitro. The receptors originated from a human donor in good health. Both conserved end residues are part of each CDR3. D genes are given only for firm matches. Some rows have no size entry. The others give once, few or many, or a class for an expanded clone.

DNA	CDR3	V	J	size	D
TGTGCCAGCAACCAACTCGTCGGGATGAACACTGAAGCTTTCTTT	CASNQLVGMNTEAFF	TRBV5-6	TRBJ1-1	-	-
TGTGCCACCAGTGCGGGGTCGGGTCCCTCGGGACTGTTTTTT	CATSAGSGPSGLFF	TRBV24-1	TRBJ1-4	-	-
TGTGCCAGTAGTATAAAGGCTAGCGGGACCTACGAGCAGTACTTC	CASSIKASGTYEQYF	TRBV19	TRBJ2-7	-	TRBD2
TGTGCCACCAGTGAGCAGGGAGGCACTGAAGCTTTCTTT	CATSEQGGTEAFF	TRBV24-1	TRBJ1-1	-	-
TGTGCCAGCAGTGAGCAGGGGGCTGGTACTGAAGCTTTCTTT	CASSEQGAGTEAFF	TRBV2	TRBJ1-1	-	TRBD1
TGTGCCACCGGCGGAGGTTCCCGGCAGCCCCAGCATTTT	CATGGGSRQPQHF	TRBV7-2	TRBJ1-5	once	-
TGTGCCAGCAACAGACAGGGTCCCTCCTACGAGCAGTACTTC	CASNRQGPSYEQYF	TRBV6-1	TRBJ2-7	-	TRBD1
TGTGCCAGCAGCTTCTTCGCGAACACTGAAGCTTTCTTT	CASSFFANTEAFF	TRBV7-3	TRBJ1-1	medium-sized	-
TGTGCCACCAGTGAGAGGCGGGGGAGAGCTTTCTTT	CATSERRGRAFF	TRBV24-1	TRBJ1-1	-	-
TGTGCCAGCAGTTACTTACAGGACGGAAGGGGCTACGAGCAGTACTTC	CASSYLQDGRGYEQYF	TRBV6-5	TRBJ2-7	-	-
TGTGCCACCAGCCCACGGGGGGACACCGGGGAGCTGTTTTTT	CATSPRGDTGELFF	TRBV15	TRBJ2-2	-	TRBD2
TGTGCCAGTAAGTCCACTAGCGGGGCGAACACCGGGGAGCTGTTTTTT	CASKSTSGANTGELFF	TRBV19	TRBJ2-2	-	TRBD2
TGTGCCAGTAGTTCGGGACAGGGGCGTCACGAGCAGTACTTC	CASSSGQGRHEQYF	TRBV19	TRBJ2-7	-	TRBD1
TGTGCCAGCAGGGGGACAGAGATCTATGGCTACACCTTC	CASRGTEIYGYTF	TRBV12-3/TRBV12-4	TRBJ1-2	-	TRBD1
TGCGCCAGCAGCTTGGCCGCCTTCACAGATACGCAGTATTTT	CASSLAAFTDTQYF	TRBV5-1	TRBJ2-3	-	-
TGTGCCAGCAGCTTATTAGCGGGAGGGCCGCACTATGAGCAGTTCTTC	CASSLLAGGPHYEQFF	TRBV7-3	TRBJ2-1	few	TRBD2
TGCGCCAGCAGCTTATTCGGTAGCGGGCAAAACACCGGGGAGCTGTTTTTT	CASSLFGSGQNTGELFF	TRBV5-1	TRBJ2-2	-	TRBD2
TGCGCCAGCAGCCCGGACCTAGCGCAGACCTACAATGAGCAGTTCTTC	CASSPDLAQTYNEQFF	TRBV5-1	TRBJ2-1	-	-
TGCGCCAGCAGGCCAGATCCACCTACGAGACTGGGGGAGACCCAGTACTTC	CASRPDPPTRLGETQYF	TRBV4-1	TRBJ2-5	few	-
TGTGCCAGCAGCCCTGCTTCGGTCAAACTGAGAGAGACCCAGTACTTC	CASSPASVKLRETQYF	TRBV28	TRBJ2-5	-	-
TGTGCCAGCAGCCTCAATCAGGGTTCGACGGATGAAGCTTTCTTT	CASSLNQGSTDEAFF	TRBV7-3	TRBJ1-1	-	-
TGCGCCAGCAGCTCGGTGCTCTACGAGCAGTACTTC	CASSSVLYEQYF	TRBV5-1	TRBJ2-7	few	-
TGTGCCAGCAGTAGGGCTGGACCATATGGCTACACCTTC	CASSRAGPYGYTF	TRBV27	TRBJ1-2	-	-
TGTGCCACCAGTGAGCCCAACAGGAATATACAAGAGACCCAGTACTTC	CATSEPNRNIQETQYF	TRBV24-1	TRBJ2-5	-	-
TGTGCTAGTGGTTCGGCCGATCGGACAGGGCAGGAAGAGCAGTACTTC	CASGSADRTGQEEQYF	TRBV12-5	TRBJ2-7	-	TRBD1
TGCAGCGTTGAAGGGGCGCCCGGTTACCTTCAGATAGAGACCCAGTACTTC	CSVEGAPGYLQIETQYF	TRBV29-1	TRBJ2-5	once	-
TGCGCCAGCCATATTCCGGGACAGGGGCTAGCGGGATTCTCTGGGGCCAACGTCCTGACTTTC	CASHIPGQGLAGFSGANVLTF	TRBV5-1	TRBJ2-6	-	-
TGTGCCAGTAAAAGGGGACAGGAAAGCAATCAGCCCCAGCATTTT	CASKRGQESNQPQHF	TRBV19	TRBJ1-5	-	TRBD1
TGTGCCAGGACTAGCCGCACAGATACGCAGTATTTT	CARTSRTDTQYF	TRBV19	TRBJ2-3	-	TRBD2
TGTGCCAGCAGTGACCCAGCGGGAGGGTACAATGAGCAGTTCTTC	CASSDPAGGYNEQFF	TRBV6-4	TRBJ2-1	-	TRBD2
TGTGCCAGCAGCCAAGATATGGTCGGGGAGCTGTTTTTT	CASSQDMVGELFF	TRBV3-1/TRBV3-2	TRBJ2-2	few	-
TGTGCCACCAGCCGCGGACAGGGGAATGGCTACACCTTC	CATSRGQGNGYTF	TRBV24-1	TRBJ1-2	-	TRBD1
TGTGCCAGCAGCGTAGTTGATGCTAGCACAGATACGCAGTATTTT	CASSVVDASTDTQYF	TRBV9	TRBJ2-3	-	-
TGTGCCAGCAGCTTAGCCAGAGACTACGAGCAGTACTTC	CASSLARDYEQYF	TRBV7-2	TRBJ2-7	-	-
TGTGCCTGGAAGGCCAGGGGACTAGCGGAGTCCTACAATGAGCAGTTCTTC	CAWKARGLAESYNEQFF	TRBV30	TRBJ2-1	-	TRBD2
TGCAGCGTCGAACGGGGAAACACCATATATTTT	CSVERGNTIYF	TRBV29-1	TRBJ1-3	-	-
TGTGCCAGCACCAAAAACAGGGTTGGGTTCCTCAATTCACCCCTCCACTTT	CASTKNRVGFLNSPLHF	TRBV7-8	TRBJ1-6	-	-
TGCAGTGCTAGTAGATCGGGACAGCCCCAGCATTTT	CSASRSGQPQHF	TRBV20-1	TRBJ1-5	-	-
TGCGCCAGCAGCTTGGGGGGGAGATTCACAGATACGCAGTATTTT	CASSLGGRFTDTQYF	TRBV5-1	TRBJ2-3	-	-
TGTGCCATTAATGTGGCGGGACAGGGTCGGGAAAAACTGTTTTTT	CAINVAGQGREKLFF	TRBV7-9	TRBJ1-4	few	TRBD1
TGTGCCAGCAGCTTAGCAGGGGAGATCGGTGAGCAGTTCTTC	CASSLAGEIGEQFF	TRBV7-2	TRBJ2-1	-	-
TGTGCCTGGAGTCCTACAGCGAATGAAAAACTGTTTTTT	CAWSPTANEKLFF	TRBV30	TRBJ1-4	-	-
TGTGCCAGCAGATCACAAGGAAACACTGAAGCTTTCTTT	CASRSQGNTEAFF	TRBV12-3/TRBV12-4	TRBJ1-1	-	-
TGCGCCAGCAGCCAACCAGGTTTGAACACTGAAGCTTTCTTT	CASSQPGLNTEAFF	TRBV4-1	TRBJ1-1	-	-
TGTGCCAGCAGCGTGACAGGGGGTATGGAGACCCAGTACTTC	CASSVTGGMETQYF	TRBV9	TRBJ2-5	-	TRBD1
TGTGCCAGCAGGATAGGACTAGCGGGATACAATGAGCAGTTCTTC	CASRIGLAGYNEQFF	TRBV25-1	TRBJ2-1	-	TRBD2
TGCGCCAGCAGCTACCGGGACACCCCCACCGGGGAGCTGTTTTTT	CASSYRDTPTGELFF	TRBV4-1	TRBJ2-2	few	-
TGTGCCAGCAAAGAGCGGGAGTCTTATTACAATGAGCAGTTCTTC	CASKERESYYNEQFF	TRBV27	TRBJ2-1	-	TRBD2
TGTGCCAGCAGCTTAGAATCGGTTTCAGAGACCCAGTACTTC	CASSLESVSETQYF	TRBV11-1	TRBJ2-5	once	-
TGCGCCAGCAGCTTGGGGGCCACTAGCGTCGGCGGGGAGCTGTTTTTT	CASSLGATSVGGELFF	TRBV5-1	TRBJ2-2	-	TRBD2
TGTGCCATCAGTGAGTCGCGGGTCGGGCCGGGGGCCAACGTCCTGACTTTC	CAISESRVGPGANVLTF	TRBV10-3	TRBJ2-6	-	-
TGCGCCAGCAAGATGGTTGGAGAGGGAGCAAAAGCCTCTGGGGCCAACGTCCTGACTTTC	CASKMVGEGAKASGANVLTF	TRBV4-1	TRBJ2-6	-	-
TGTGCCAGCAGCCCGGCTAGCGGGCCCTACAATGAGCAGTTCTTC	CASSPASGPYNEQFF	TRBV28	TRBJ2-1	-	TRBD2
TGTGCCAGCAGCGCTAGCGGGAGGGCCTACGAGCAGTACTTC	CASSASGRAYEQYF	TRBV9	TRBJ2-7	-	TRBD2